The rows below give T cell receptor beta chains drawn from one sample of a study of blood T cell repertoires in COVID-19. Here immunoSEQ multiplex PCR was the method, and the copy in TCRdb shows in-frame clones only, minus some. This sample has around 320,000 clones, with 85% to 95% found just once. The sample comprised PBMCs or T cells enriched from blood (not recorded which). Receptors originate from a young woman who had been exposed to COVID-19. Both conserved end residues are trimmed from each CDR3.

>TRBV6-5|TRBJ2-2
ASSYQGGNTGELF
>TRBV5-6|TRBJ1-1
ASSFGYGARYQN
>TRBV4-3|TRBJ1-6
ASSQEYGTSPPLH
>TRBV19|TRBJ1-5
ASSIARIWAVNQPQH
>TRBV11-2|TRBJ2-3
ASSLELAGVLTDTQY
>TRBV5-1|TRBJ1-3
ASSLPTGTSGNTIY
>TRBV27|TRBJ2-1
ASSPNRWRGWDKF
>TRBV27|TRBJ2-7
ASSSRDSYEQY
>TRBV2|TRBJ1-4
ASSEVRGSEKLF
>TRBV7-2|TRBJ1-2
ASSDTGSGYT
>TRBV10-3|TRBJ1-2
AISRGQGVGYGYT
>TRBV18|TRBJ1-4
ASSPWTGGVGEKLF
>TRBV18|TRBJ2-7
ASSPYPGTGRYEQY
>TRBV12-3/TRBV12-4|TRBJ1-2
ASRGRDGPGYT
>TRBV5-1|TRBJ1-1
ASSLASGRSNTEAF
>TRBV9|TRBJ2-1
ASSASMNEQF
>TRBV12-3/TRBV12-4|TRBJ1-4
ASSLRTNEKLF
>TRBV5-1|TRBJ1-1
ASSVNRAEAF
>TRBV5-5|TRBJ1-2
ASSLGPTGPYGYT
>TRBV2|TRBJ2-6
ASGEVGLGANVLT
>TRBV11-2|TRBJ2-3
ASSQFTGVDTQY
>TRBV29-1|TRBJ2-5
SVVWTGSQETQY
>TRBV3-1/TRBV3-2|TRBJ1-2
ASSQVKDNGYT
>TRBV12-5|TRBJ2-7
ASGFGDTYEQY